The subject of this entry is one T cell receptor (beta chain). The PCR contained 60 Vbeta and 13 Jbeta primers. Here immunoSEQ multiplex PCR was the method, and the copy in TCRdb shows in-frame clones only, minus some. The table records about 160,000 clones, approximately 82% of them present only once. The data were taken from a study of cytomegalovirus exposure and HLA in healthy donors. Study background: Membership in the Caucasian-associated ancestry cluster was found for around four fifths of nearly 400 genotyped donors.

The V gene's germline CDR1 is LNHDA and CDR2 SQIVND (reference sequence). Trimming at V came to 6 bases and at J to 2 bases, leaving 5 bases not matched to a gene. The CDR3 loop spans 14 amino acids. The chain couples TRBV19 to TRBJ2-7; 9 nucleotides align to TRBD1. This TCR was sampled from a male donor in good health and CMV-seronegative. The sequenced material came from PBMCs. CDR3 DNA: TGTGCCAGTAGCGGAGGACAGGGGCCCTACGAGCAGTACTTC. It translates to CASSGGQGPYEQYF.